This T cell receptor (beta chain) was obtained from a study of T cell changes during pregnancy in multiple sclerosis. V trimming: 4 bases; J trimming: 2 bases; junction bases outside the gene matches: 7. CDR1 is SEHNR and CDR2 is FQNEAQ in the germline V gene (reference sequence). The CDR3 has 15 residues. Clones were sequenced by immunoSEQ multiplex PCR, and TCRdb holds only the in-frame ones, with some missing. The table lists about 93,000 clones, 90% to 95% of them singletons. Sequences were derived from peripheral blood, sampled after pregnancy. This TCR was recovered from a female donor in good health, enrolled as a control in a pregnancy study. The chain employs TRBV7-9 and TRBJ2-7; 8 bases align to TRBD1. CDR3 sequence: CASSWGTGLTYEQYF. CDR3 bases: TGTGCCAGCAGCTGGGGGACAGGACTAACCTACGAGCAGTACTTC. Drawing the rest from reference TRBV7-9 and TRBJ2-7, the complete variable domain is DTGVSQNPRHKITKRGQNVTFRCDPISEHNRLYWYRQTLGQGPEFLTYFQNEAQLEKSRLLSDRFSAERPKGSFSTLEIQRTEQGDSAMYLCASSWGTGLTYEQYFGPGTRLTVT.